This T cell receptor beta chain was documented in a study of CXCR3-negative and CXCR3-positive naive CD8 T cells. The length of the CDR3 is 15 residues. UMI-labeled 5' RACE TRB cDNA libraries were prepared from the cells. TCRdb re-analyzed the 5' RACE reads; it lists each CDR3 protein once, without DNA. This specimen shows fewer than 9,000 distinct CDR3 sequences; the ten leading clones hold 2% to 2.5%. The sequenced material came from naive CXCR3- CD8+ T cells from blood. The subset was: CD45RO-CCR7+CD27+CD95- naive CD8+ T cells lacking CXCR3 (TNR3-). The receptor was derived from a human donor in good health. Some clones in this sample may be carry-over from other donors' samples. The rearrangement uses TRBV12-3 or TRBV12-4 and TRBJ1-2; TCRdb's D call of TRBD1 is untestable without DNA. CDR3 sequence reads: CASSPGTPDFYGYTF.